The present entry profiles one T cell receptor (beta chain) with its context. This clonotype has a count of ten or more. Its antigen is unknown. Base-call qualities are not available, and no considerably larger clone is one nucleotide away. The entry originates in a study of T cell repertoires in cytomegalovirus infection (dated by TCRdb to between 2018 and 2021). Broadly, across the study: Donor HLA type was relevant to the analysis, as public TCR beta signatures indicated carriage of CMV infection together with the matching HLA type.

The CDR3, cysteine through phenylalanine, is 13 amino acids long. The read is trimmed to its CDR3 DNA, 39 bases read in frame from base 1. Trimming removed 3 bases from V and 6 bases from J, leaving 10 bases between the germline ends. Looking up the germline V gene yields CDR1 SGHTA and CDR2 FQGNSA. Overall results and qualifications from the work: The ex vivo response was dominated by HLA-C-restricted CMV-specific TCR beta clonotypes, and the single most frequent clonotype in two of eight donors was supplied by these HLA-C-restricted clonotypes. In both this cohort and an independent cohort of 350 or so donors, the cumulative frequency of public TCR beta family members distinguished carriers of CMV infection plus the relevant HLA type.

Sequencing was performed on an Illumina HiSeq 1500. TCRdb's own reprocessing of the public reads used fastp at Q25 and MiXCR and kept productive beta chains. Every distinct CDR3 protein forms one entry, paired with its most common genes and DNA. In this sample the table shows around 630,000 distinct CDR3 sequences, about 24% of which occur a single time. The ten largest clonotypes hold roughly 8% of the sample. Sample: CD8+ T cells from PBMCs. The TCR originated in a human donor in good health (CMV status not recorded). Some clones in this sample may be carry-over from other donors' samples. The chain employs TRBV7-2 and TRBJ2-3; no D gene is confidently identified. The CDR3 amino acid sequence is: CASSFLGLDTQYF. Read as DNA, the sequence is TGTGCCAGCAGCTTCTTGGGGTTGGATACGCAGTATTTT.